The 24 T cell receptor beta chains below were found in one sample sequenced in a study of OX40 agonist ivuxolimab in advanced cancers. Sequenced by immunoSEQ multiplex PCR; TCRdb stores in-frame clones only, minus some. Here the sample spans roughly 50,000 clones, about 80% being singletons. The starting material was CD4+ or CD8+ T cells sorted from blood, obtained in a trial of the OX40 agonist ivuxolimab. The receptors stem from an adult with an advanced solid tumor such as melanoma, head and neck, liver or kidney cancer.

This sequence joins TRBV5-1 and TRBJ1-1; possibly TRBD1 for D (5 bases). The V gene's germline CDR1 is SGHRS and CDR2 YFSETQ. The CDR3 extends over 14 amino acids. V gave up 1 base and J gave up 12 bases, with 19 bases separating them. Written as DNA, the CDR3 is TGCGCCAGCAGCTTGCGGGGCAGTGGAGCCCCCACTTTCTTT. It is translated as CASSLRGSGAPTFF.

This clone was picked up one time. The V gene is TRBV6-6, the J gene TRBJ2-1; D remains ambiguous. CDR3 length: 14 residues. V shed 6 bases and J shed 0 bases, with 9 bases lying between them. Germline CDR1 MNHNY, CDR2 SVGAGI (reference sequence). The CDR3: CASRSASSYNEQFF. CDR3 nucleotides: TGTGCCAGCAGATCAGCCAGCTCCTACAATGAGCAGTTCTTC.

The V call is TRBV9, the J call TRBJ1-2; a possible D gene is TRBD1 (6 bases). From germline, CDR1 is SGDLS and CDR2 YYNGEE. The CDR3 is made up of 16 amino acids. The V end was cut by 1 base, the J end by 3 bases, with 16 bases between. The CDR3 sequence: CASSVLGGRSDYGYTF. As DNA, the CDR3 is TGTGCCAGCAGCGTATTGGGGGGCAGGTCTGACTATGGCTACACCTTC.

This clone was recorded once. The chain combines TRBV5-1 with TRBJ2-3, with unresolved D. The germline V gene has CDR1 SGHRS and CDR2 YFSETQ. The V end lost 1 base, the J end lost 5 bases, and 11 bases lay between the germline ends. CDR3 size: 14 residues. The CDR3 DNA reads as TGCGCCAGCAGCTTGATAGGCAGTCAAGATACGCAGTATTTT. The encoded protein is CASSLIGSQDTQYF.

This chain joins TRBV2 and TRBJ1-2; 9 bases align to TRBD1. The CDR3 runs to 14 residues. Germline-derived CDR1 and CDR2 are SNHLY and FYNNEI. The trim removed 6 bases at V and 5 bases at J, leaving 7 bases unmatched. The DNA for the CDR3 is TGTGCCAGCAGCCCAGGACAGGGGCAATATGGCTACACCTTC. Encoded protein: CASSPGQGQYGYTF.

The count of this clone is one. V and J are TRBV19 and TRBJ1-5; D not resolved. The CDR3 spans 16 residues. V was trimmed by 2 bases and J by 0 bases, leaving 11 bases between them. In germline, CDR1 is LNHDA, CDR2 SQIVND (reference sequence). CDR3 coding DNA: TGTGCCAGTAGTATAAGCAGCTCTTATAGCAATCAGCCCCAGCATTTT. Residues: CASSISSSYSNQPQHF.

This clone has a handful of counts. For the CDR3, the DNA is TGCGCCACCTTTCGTTGGGTAAGACACCGAAATGAAAAACTGTTTTTT. Its protein is CATFRWVRHRNEKLFF. The V and J genes are TRBV5-1 and TRBJ1-4; no clear D gene. V lost 9 bases and J 5 bases, leaving 23 bases between the germline ends. CDR3 size: 16 residues. Germline CDR1 reads SGHRS; CDR2 reads YFSETQ.

The rearrangement links TRBV27 to TRBJ2-3, with TRBD2 matching over 7 bases. The germline gives CDR1 MNHEY, CDR2 SMNVEV (reference sequence). The V and J ends lost 5 bases and 5 bases, in that order; junction bases with no gene match: 10. The CDR3 consists of 15 residues. The CDR3, as DNA: TGTGCCAGCAGTCCGTTGAGCGGGGTAAGAGATACGCAGTATTTT. It codes for CASSPLSGVRDTQYF.

The genes are TRBV28 and TRBJ1-1, with 9 bases matching TRBD1. Germline V lookup: CDR1 MDHEN, CDR2 SYDVKM. After removal of 5 bases from V and 8 bases from J, the junction contained 9 bases not matched to a gene. The CDR3 covers 14 residues. The CDR3 coding sequence is TGTGCCAGCAGTCCCATGACAGGGGGAACAGAAGCTTTCTTT. Translation gives CASSPMTGGTEAFF.

This rearrangement joins TRBV5-6 to TRBJ2-7, with D perhaps assigned TRBD1 or TRBD2 (5 bases each). The CDR3 length is 14 residues. V gave up 6 bases and J gave up 2 bases, with 15 bases separating them. Germline CDR1 is SGHDT and CDR2 is YYEEEE. CDR3 sequence: CASTPGLSTYEQYF. The CDR3 DNA follows: TGTGCCAGCACTCCGGGGCTCTCCACCTACGAGCAGTACTTC. The full variable domain, its missing parts supplied by reference TRBV5-6 and TRBJ2-7, is DAGVTQSPTHLIKTRGQQVTLRCSPKSGHDTVSWYQQALGQGPQFIFQYYEEEERQRGNFPDRFSGHQFPNYSSELNVNALLLGDSALYLCASTPGLSTYEQYFGPGTRLTVT.

This sequence joins TRBV19 and TRBJ1-3; 8 bases match TRBD1. V trimming: 0 bases; J trimming: 2 bases; junction bases outside the gene matches: 3. CDR1 is LNHDA and CDR2 is SQIVND in the germline V gene (reference sequence). CDR3 size: 16 residues. Here the CDR3 DNA reads TGTGCCAGTAGTATAGAGACAGGGGTCCCTGGAAACACCATATATTTT. Translated: CASSIETGVPGNTIYF.

The rearrangement links TRBV6-6 to TRBJ1-4; D is uncertain. V was shortened by 6 bases and J by 5 bases, with 13 bases between the two germline ends. The germline V gene encodes CDR1 MNHNY and CDR2 SVGAGI (reference sequence). The CDR3 is 14 residues long. This CDR3 is CASRNAADNEKLFF. In DNA, the CDR3 is TGTGCCAGCAGGAACGCGGCAGACAATGAAAAACTGTTTTTT.

The J gene is TRBJ2-4, the V gene TRBV7-2, with no clear D. The CDR3 loop spans 14 amino acids. The V end lost 0 bases, the J end lost 0 bases, and 3 bases lay between the germline ends. CDR1 is SGHTA, CDR2 FQGNSA, per germline. The CDR3 spells CASSLAAAKNIQYF. Written as DNA, the CDR3 is TGTGCCAGCAGCTTAGCGGCAGCCAAAAACATTCAGTACTTC.

V gene TRBV19 combines with J gene TRBJ2-7, with D perhaps matching TRBD1 (5 bases). Trimming left V 1 base short and J 7 bases short, with 14 bases between. CDR1 and CDR2 from the germline V gene are LNHDA and SQIVND (reference sequence). There are 14 residues in the CDR3. CDR3 in DNA: TGTGCCAGTAGTATAGGGGCAGGGCAGGTGGAGCAGTACTTC. As protein: CASSIGAGQVEQYF.

The chain recombines TRBV2 with TRBJ1-3; D is ambiguous. Trimming left V 7 bases short and J 0 bases short, with 10 bases between. Germline lookup yields CDR1 SNHLY and CDR2 FYNNEI. The CDR3 is 14 amino acids. The CDR3 DNA follows: TGTGCCAGCACCGAGGGAATCTCTGGAAACACCATATATTTT. This translates into CASTEGISGNTIYF.

The chain carries TRBV27 and TRBJ2-6; D remains unclear. V gave up 4 bases and J gave up 1 base, with 8 bases separating them. This CDR3 has 15 amino acids. CDR1 and CDR2 from the germline V gene are MNHEY and SMNVEV (reference sequence). The CDR3 reads CASSSLGSGANVLTF. CDR3 DNA: TGTGCCAGCAGTTCCCTCGGGTCTGGGGCCAACGTCCTGACTTTC.

This rearrangement joins TRBV30 to TRBJ1-3; D gene ambiguous. The CDR3 has 14 amino acids. Germline lookup yields CDR1 GTSNPN and CDR2 SVGIG (reference sequence). Trimming removed 0 bases at V and 0 bases at J, with 6 bases between. The CDR3 nucleotides are TGTGCCTGGAGTGTATGGGGCTCTGGAAACACCATATATTTT. Translating it yields CAWSVWGSGNTIYF.

The chain links TRBV5-1 to TRBJ2-1, with 10 bases identical to TRBD1. This CDR3 spans 15 amino acids. Germline values: CDR1 SGHRS, CDR2 YFSETQ. With V trimmed by 1 base and J by 5 bases, 3 bases remained unmatched. The CDR3 coding sequence is TGCGCCAGCAGCTTGTCGGGACAGGGGAACAATGAGCAGTTCTTC. Translation gives CASSLSGQGNNEQFF.

The gene calls are TRBV6-5 and TRBJ2-5; D gene uncertain. The CDR3 totals 14 residues. Trimming shortened V by 0 bases and J by 6 bases, and 11 bases separated the two germline ends. Per the germline V gene, CDR1 is MNHEY and CDR2 is SVGAGI. CDR3 in DNA: TGTGCCAGCAGTTACTCGCCAGCTTGGCAGACCCAGTACTTC. Its protein is CASSYSPAWQTQYF.

This chain uses TRBV11-2 with TRBJ2-7; D may be TRBD1 or TRBD2 (5 bases each). This CDR3 spans 14 amino acids. The V end was cut by 4 bases, the J end by 2 bases, with 12 bases between. Germline V gene sequence: CDR1 SGHAT, CDR2 FQNNGV. The CDR3 reads CASSSTGTAYEQYF. As DNA, the CDR3 is TGTGCCAGCAGCTCGACCGGGACGGCCTACGAGCAGTACTTC.

V usage is TRBV4-1 and J usage is TRBJ2-1; 11 bases agree with TRBD2. This CDR3 spans 18 amino acids. Unmatched junction bases numbered 8, after V lost 4 bases and J lost 0 bases. Germline V gene lookup returns CDR1 MGHRA and CDR2 YSYEKL. The CDR3 DNA is TGCGCCAGCAGCCCCGGGACTAGCGGAAGGTCCTCCTACAATGAGCAGTTCTTC. This gives the protein CASSPGTSGRSSYNEQFF.

V gene TRBV7-6 combines with J gene TRBJ2-1; D call uncertain. The V gene lost 1 base and the J gene lost 5 bases, with 9 bases spanning the gap. This CDR3 region has 14 residues. Per germline, CDR1 SGHVS and CDR2 FNYEAQ. CDR3 sequence: CASSLGQANNEQFF. The CDR3 region has the DNA TGTGCCAGCAGCTTAGGCCAGGCAAACAATGAGCAGTTCTTC.

The rearrangement uses TRBV5-8 and TRBJ1-6, with TRBD1 matching 7 bases. The V and J ends lost 4 bases and 7 bases, in that order; junction bases with no gene match: 2. Germline CDR1 reads SGHTS; CDR2 reads YDEGEE. CDR3 length equals 13 residues. The CDR3 DNA is TGTGCCAGCAGCACGGGACAGAATTCACCCCTCCACTTT. Translated, it gives CASSTGQNSPLHF.

This chain joins TRBV19 and TRBJ2-1; D is uncertain. The length of the CDR3 is 11 residues. The V gene's germline CDR1 is LNHDA and CDR2 SQIVND (reference sequence). The V and J ends lost 3 bases and 10 bases respectively, with 7 bases between them. The CDR3 nucleotides read TGTGCCAGTAGTATCACTAAAGAGCAGTTCTTC. This codes for CASSITKEQFF.